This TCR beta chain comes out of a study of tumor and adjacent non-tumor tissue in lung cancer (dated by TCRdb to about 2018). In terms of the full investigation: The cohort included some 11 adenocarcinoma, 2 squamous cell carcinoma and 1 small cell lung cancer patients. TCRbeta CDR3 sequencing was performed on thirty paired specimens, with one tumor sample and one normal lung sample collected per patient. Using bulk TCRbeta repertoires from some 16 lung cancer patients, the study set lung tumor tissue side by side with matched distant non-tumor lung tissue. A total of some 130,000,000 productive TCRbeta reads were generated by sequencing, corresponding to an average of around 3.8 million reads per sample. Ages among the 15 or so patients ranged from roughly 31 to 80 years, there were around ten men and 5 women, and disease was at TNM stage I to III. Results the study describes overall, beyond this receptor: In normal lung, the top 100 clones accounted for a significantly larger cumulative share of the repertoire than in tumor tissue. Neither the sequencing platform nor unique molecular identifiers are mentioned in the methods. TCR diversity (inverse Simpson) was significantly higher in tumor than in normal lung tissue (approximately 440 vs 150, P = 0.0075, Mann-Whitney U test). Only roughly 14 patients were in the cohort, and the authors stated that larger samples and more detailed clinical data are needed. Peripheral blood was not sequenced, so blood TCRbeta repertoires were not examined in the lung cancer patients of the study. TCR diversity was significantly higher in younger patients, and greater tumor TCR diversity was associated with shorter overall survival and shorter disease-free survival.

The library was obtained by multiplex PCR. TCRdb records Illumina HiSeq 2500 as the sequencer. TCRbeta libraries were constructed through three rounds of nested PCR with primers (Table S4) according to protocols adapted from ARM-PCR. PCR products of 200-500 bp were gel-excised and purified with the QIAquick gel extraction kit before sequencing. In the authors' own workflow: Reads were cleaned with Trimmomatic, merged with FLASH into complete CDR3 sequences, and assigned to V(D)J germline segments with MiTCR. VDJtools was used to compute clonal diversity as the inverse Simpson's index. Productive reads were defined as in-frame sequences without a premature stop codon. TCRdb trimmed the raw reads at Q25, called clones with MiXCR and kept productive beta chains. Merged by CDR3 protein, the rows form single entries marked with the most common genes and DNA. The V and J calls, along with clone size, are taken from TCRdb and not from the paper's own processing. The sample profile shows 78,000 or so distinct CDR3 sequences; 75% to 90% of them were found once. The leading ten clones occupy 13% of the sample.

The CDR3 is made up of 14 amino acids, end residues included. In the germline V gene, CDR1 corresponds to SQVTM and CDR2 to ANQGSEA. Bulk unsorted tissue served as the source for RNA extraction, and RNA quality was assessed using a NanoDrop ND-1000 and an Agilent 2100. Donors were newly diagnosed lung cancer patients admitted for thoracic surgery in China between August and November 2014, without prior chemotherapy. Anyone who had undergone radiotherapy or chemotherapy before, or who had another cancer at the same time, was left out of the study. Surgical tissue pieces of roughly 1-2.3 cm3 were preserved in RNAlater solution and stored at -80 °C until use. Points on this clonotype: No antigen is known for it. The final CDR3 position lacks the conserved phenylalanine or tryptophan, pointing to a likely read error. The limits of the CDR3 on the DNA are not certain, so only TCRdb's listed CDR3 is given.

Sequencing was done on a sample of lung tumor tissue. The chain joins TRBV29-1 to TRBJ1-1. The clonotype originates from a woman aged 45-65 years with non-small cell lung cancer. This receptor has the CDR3 CSVDDPVKGTETFL.